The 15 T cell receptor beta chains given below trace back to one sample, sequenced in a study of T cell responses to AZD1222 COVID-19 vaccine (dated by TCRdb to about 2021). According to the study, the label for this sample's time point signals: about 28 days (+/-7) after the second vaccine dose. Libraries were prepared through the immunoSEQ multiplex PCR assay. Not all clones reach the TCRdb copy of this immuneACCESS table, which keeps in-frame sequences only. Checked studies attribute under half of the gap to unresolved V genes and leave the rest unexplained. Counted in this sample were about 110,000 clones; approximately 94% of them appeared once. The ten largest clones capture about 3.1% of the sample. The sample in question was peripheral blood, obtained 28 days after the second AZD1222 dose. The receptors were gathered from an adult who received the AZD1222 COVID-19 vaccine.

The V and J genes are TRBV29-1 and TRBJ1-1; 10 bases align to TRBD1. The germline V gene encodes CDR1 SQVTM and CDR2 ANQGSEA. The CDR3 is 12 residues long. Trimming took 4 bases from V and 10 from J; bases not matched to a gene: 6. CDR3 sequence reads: CSVGQGALGAFF. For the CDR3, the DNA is TGCAGCGTTGGACAGGGGGCCCTTGGAGCTTTCTTT.

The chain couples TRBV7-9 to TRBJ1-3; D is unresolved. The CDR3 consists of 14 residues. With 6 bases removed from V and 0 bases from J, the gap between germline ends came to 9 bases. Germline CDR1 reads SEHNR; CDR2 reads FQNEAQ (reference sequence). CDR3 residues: CASSPYNSGNTIYF. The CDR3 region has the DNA TGTGCCAGCAGTCCCTATAACTCTGGAAACACCATATATTTT.

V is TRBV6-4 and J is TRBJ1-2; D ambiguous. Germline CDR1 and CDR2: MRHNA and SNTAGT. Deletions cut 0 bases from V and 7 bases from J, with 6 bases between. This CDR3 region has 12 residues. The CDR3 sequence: CASSDSGAGYTF. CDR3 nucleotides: TGTGCCAGCAGTGACTCAGGAGCTGGCTACACCTTC.

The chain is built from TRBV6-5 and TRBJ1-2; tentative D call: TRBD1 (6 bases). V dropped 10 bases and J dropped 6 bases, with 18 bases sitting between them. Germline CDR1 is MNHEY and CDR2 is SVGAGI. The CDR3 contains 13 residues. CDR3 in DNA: TGTGCCACCGACAACCCAGGGGCAGATGGCTACACCTTC. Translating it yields CATDNPGADGYTF.

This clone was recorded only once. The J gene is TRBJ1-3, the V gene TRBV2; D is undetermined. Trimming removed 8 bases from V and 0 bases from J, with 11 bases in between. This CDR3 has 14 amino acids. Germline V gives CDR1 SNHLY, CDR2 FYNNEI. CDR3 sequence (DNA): TGTGCCAGCCCGGCCGACTTCTCTGGAAACACCATATATTTT. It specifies CASPADFSGNTIYF.

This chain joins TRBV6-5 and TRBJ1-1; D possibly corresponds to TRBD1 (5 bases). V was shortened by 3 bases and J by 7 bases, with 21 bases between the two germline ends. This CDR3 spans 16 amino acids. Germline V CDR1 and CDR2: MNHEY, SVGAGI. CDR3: CASSYQEGVAQGEAFF. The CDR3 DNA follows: TGTGCCAGCAGTTATCAAGAAGGGGTAGCGCAAGGTGAAGCTTTCTTT.

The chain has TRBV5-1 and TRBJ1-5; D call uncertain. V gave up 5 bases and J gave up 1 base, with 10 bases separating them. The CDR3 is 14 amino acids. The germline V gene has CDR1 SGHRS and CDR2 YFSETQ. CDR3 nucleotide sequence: TGCGCCAGCAGTCCCGACCGAAGCAATCAGCCCCAGCATTTT. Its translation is CASSPDRSNQPQHF.

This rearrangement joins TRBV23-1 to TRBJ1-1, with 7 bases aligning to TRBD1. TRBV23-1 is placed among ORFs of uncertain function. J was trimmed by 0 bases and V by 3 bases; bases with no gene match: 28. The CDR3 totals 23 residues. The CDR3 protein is CASSQLKSNFGFGTEQMNTEAFF. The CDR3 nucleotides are TGCGCCAGCAGTCAGTTGAAAAGTAATTTTGGTTTTGGGACAGAGCAAATGAACACTGAAGCTTTCTTT.

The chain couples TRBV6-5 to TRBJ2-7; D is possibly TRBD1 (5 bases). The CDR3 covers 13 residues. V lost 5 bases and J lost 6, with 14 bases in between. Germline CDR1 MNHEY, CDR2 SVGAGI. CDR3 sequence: CASSTHRRSEQYF. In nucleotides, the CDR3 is TGTGCCAGCAGTACCCACAGGCGTAGCGAGCAGTACTTC.

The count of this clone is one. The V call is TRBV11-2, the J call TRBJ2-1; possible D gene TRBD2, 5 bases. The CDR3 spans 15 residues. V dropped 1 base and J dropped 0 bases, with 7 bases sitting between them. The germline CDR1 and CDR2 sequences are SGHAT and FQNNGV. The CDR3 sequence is CASSLGGSSYNEQFF. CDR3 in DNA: TGTGCCAGCAGCTTAGGTGGGAGCTCCTACAATGAGCAGTTCTTC.

The CDR3: CASRQGSYEQYF. CDR3 coding DNA: TGTGCCAGCAGACAGGGATCCTACGAGCAGTACTTC. The chain links TRBV6-5 to TRBJ2-7; D may be TRBD1 (6 bases). Germline V gene lookup returns CDR1 MNHEY and CDR2 SVGAGI. This CDR3 region has 12 residues. V lost 6 bases and J 1 base, leaving 7 bases between the germline ends.

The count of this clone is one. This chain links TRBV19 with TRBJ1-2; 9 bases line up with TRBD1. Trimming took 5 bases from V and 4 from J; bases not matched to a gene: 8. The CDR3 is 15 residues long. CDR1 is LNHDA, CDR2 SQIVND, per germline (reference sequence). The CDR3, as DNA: TGTGCCAGTAGTGCGGACAGGGGTTTGAGCTATGGCTACACCTTC. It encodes CASSADRGLSYGYTF.

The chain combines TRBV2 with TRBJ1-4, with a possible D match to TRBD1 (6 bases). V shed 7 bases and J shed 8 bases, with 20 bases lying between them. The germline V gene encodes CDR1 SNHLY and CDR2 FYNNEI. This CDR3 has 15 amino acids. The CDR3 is CASKGWGTRGEKLFF. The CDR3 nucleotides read TGTGCCAGCAAGGGGTGGGGGACAAGAGGGGAAAAACTGTTTTTT.

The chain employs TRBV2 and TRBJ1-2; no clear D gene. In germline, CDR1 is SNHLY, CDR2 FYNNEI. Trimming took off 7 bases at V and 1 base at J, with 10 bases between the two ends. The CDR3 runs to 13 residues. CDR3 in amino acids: CASIPRFNYGYTF. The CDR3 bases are TGTGCCAGCATCCCACGGTTTAACTATGGCTACACCTTC. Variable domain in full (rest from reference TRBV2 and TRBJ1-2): EPEVTQTPSHQVTQMGQEVILRCVPISNHLYFYWYRQILGQKVEFLVSFYNNEISEKSEIFDDQFSVERPDGSNFTLKIRSTKLEDSAMYFCASIPRFNYGYTFGSGTRLTVV.

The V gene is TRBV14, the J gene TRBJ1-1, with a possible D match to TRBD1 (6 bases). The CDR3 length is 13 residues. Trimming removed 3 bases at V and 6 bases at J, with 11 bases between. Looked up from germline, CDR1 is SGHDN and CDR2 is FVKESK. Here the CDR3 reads CASSQQGFPEAFF. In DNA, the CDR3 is TGTGCCAGCAGCCAGCAGGGGTTCCCTGAAGCTTTCTTT.